In its sample, the clone carrying this TCR beta chain was seen many times. One entry per CDR3 protein results from TCRdb running MiXCR on the RT-PCR reads. The sample lists approximately 730,000 distinct CDR3 sequences, approximately 13% occurring once. This sample was included in a study of response to subunit inactivated influenza vaccine. J gave up 4 bases and V 1 base, and 2 bases lay outside the gene matches. In germline, CDR1 is LGHNA, CDR2 YSLEER. The CDR3 is 14 residues long. This clonotype was obtained from a man in his fifties or sixties who received an inactivated influenza vaccine. The starting material was PBMCs from blood, obtained 14 to 15 days before vaccination. This chain links TRBV4-3 with TRBJ2-7; TRBD1 aligns across 9 bases. The CDR3 coding sequence is TGCGCCAGCAGCCAAGCTGACAGGGGGTACGAGCAGTACTTC. Protein sequence: CASSQADRGYEQYF.